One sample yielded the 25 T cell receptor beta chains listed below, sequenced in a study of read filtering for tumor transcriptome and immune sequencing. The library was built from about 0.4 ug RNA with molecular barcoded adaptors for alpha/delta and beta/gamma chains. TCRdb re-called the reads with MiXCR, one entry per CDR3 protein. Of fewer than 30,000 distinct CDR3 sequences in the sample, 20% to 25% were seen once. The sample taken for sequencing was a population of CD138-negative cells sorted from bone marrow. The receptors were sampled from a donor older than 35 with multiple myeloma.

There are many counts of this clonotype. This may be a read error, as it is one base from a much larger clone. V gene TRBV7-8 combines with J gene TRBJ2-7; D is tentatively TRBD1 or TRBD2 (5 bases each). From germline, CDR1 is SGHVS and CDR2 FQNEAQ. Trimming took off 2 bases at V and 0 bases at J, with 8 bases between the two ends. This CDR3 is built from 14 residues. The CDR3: CASSLRDPSYEQYF. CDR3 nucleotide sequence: TGTGCCAGCAGCTTACGGGACCCCTCCTACGAGCAGTACTTC.

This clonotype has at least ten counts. The CDR3 DNA reads TGTGCCAGCAGCTTCAGCGGGGATACGCAGTATTTT. It codes for CASSFSGDTQYF. The rearrangement links TRBV7-2 to TRBJ2-3; weak D call: TRBD2 (6 bases). Germline values: CDR1 SGHTA, CDR2 FQGNSA. This CDR3 is 12 amino acids long. V was trimmed by 3 bases and J by 6 bases, leaving 7 bases between them. Using reference TRBV7-2 and TRBJ2-3 for the parts outside the CDR3, the full variable domain is GAGVSQSPSNKVTEKGKDVELRCDPISGHTALYWYRQSLGQGLEFLIYFQGNSAPDKSGLPSDRFSAERTGGSVSTLTIQRTQQEDSAVYLCASSFSGDTQYFGPGTRLTVL.

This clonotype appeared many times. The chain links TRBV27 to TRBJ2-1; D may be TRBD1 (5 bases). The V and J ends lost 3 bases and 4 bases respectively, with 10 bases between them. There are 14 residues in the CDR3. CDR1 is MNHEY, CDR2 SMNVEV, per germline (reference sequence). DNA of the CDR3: TGTGCCAGCAGTTTCGAGACAGCGTACAATGAGCAGTTCTTC. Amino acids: CASSFETAYNEQFF.

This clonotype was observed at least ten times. This CDR3 is CASSQAGRGREQYF. DNA for the CDR3: TGCGCCAGCAGCCAAGCGGGGCGGGGGCGGGAGCAGTACTTC. V and J are TRBV4-1 and TRBJ2-7; possibly TRBD2 for D (7 bases). The CDR3 consists of 14 residues. Germline lookup yields CDR1 MGHRA and CDR2 YSYEKL. V gave up 1 base and J gave up 7 bases, with 14 bases separating them.

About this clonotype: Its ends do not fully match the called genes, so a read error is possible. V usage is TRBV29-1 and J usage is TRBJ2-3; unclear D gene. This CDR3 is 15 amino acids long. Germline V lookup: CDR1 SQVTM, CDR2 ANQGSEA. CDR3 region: CRVEVRWKITDTQYF. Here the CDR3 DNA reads TGCAGGGTTGAAGTAAGGTGGAAAATCACAGATACGCAGTATTTT.

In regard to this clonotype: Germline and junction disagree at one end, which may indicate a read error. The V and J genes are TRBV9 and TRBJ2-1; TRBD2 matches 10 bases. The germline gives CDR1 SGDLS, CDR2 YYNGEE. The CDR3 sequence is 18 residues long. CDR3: CAISAYPGLADMSHEQFF. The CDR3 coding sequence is TGTGCCATCAGCGCGTACCCCGGACTAGCGGACATGAGCCATGAGCAGTTCTTC.

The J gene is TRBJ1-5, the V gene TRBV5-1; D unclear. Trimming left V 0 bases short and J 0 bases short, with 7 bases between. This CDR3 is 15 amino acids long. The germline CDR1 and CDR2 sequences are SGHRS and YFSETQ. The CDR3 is CASSLEAASNQPQHF. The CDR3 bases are TGCGCCAGCAGCTTGGAGGCAGCTAGCAATCAGCCCCAGCATTTT. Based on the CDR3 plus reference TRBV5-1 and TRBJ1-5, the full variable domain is KAGVTQTPRYLIKTRGQQVTLSCSPISGHRSVSWYQQTPGQGLQFLFEYFSETQRNKGNFPGRFSGRQFSNSRSEMNVSTLELGDSALYLCASSLEAASNQPQHFGDGTRLSIL.

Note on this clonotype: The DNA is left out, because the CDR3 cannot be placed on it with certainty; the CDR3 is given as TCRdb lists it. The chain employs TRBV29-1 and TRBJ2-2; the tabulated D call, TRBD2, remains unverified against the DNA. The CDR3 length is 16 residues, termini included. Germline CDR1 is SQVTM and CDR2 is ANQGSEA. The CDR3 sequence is CSVAKGSGIGTGELLF.

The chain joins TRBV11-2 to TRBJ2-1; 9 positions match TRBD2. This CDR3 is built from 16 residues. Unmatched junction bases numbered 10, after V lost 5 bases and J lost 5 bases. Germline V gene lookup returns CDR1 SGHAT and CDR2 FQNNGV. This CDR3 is CASSPTSGRNDNEQFF. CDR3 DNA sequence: TGTGCCAGCAGCCCAACCAGCGGGAGGAACGACAATGAGCAGTTCTTC.

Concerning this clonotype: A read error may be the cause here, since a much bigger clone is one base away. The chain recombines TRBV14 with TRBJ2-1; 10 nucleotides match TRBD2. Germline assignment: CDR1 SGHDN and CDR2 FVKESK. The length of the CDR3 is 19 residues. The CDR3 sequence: CASRQDSYPASGSRDEQFF. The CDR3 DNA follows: TGTGCCAGCAGGCAAGATAGTTACCCGGCTAGCGGGAGCAGGGATGAGCAGTTCTTC. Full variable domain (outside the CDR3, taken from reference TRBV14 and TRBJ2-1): EAGVTQFPSHSVIEKGQTVTLRCDPISGHDNLYWYRRVMGKEIKFLLHFVKESKQDESGMPNNRFLAERTGGTYSTLKVQPAELEDSGVYFCASRQDSYPASGSRDEQFFGPGTRLTVL.

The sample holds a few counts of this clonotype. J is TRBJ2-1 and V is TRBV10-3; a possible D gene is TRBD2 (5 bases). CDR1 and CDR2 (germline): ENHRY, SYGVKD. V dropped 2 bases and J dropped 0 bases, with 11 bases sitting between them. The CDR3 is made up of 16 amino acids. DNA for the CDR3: TGTGCCATCAGTGAGGGTGGCGGGCCCTCCTACAATGAGCAGTTCTTC. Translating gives CAISEGGGPSYNEQFF.

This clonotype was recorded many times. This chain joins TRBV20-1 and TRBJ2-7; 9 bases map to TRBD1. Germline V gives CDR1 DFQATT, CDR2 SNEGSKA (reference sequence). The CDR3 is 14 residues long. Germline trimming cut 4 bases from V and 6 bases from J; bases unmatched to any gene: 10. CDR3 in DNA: TGCAGTGCTACAAGGGACAGGGACCCTCTCGAGCAGTACTTC. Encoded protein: CSATRDRDPLEQYF.

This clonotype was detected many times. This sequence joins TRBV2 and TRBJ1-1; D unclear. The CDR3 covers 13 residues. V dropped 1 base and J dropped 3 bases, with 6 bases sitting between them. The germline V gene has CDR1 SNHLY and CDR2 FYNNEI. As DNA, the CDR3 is TGTGCCAGCAGTGAAGATCGGGACACTGAAGCTTTCTTT. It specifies CASSEDRDTEAFF.

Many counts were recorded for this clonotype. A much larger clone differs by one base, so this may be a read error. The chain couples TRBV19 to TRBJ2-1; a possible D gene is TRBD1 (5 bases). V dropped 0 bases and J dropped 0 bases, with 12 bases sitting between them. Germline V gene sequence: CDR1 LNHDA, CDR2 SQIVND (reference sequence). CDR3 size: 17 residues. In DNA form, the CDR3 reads TGTGCCAGTAGTATAGATCTCAGGGCCCACTCCTACAATGAGCAGTTCTTC. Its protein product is CASSIDLRAHSYNEQFF.

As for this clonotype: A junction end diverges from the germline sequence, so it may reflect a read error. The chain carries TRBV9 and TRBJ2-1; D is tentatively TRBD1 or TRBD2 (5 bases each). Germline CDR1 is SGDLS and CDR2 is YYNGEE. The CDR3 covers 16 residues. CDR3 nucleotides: TGTGCCAGCAGCCGGGGCAGTCAATCATCAGACAATGATCAGTTCTTC. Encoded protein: CASSRGSQSSDNDQFF.

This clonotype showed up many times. The CDR3 sequence: CASSLRTASGEQFF. In nucleotides, the CDR3 is TGTGCCAGCAGCTTGCGGACTGCGTCGGGGGAGCAGTTCTTC. This sequence joins TRBV5-4 and TRBJ2-1; TRBD2 is a possible D gene (5 bases). Germline V CDR1 and CDR2: SGHNT, YYREEE (reference sequence). The CDR3 is 14 residues long. Deletions cut 1 base from V and 10 bases from J, with 15 bases between.

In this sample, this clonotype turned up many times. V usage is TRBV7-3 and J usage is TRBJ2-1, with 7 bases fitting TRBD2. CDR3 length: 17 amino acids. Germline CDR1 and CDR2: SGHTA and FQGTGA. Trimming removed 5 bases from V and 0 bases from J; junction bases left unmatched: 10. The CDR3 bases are TGTGCCAGCAGCACATGGCCTAGCGGTCCCTCCTACAATGAGCAGTTCTTC. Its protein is CASSTWPSGPSYNEQFF.

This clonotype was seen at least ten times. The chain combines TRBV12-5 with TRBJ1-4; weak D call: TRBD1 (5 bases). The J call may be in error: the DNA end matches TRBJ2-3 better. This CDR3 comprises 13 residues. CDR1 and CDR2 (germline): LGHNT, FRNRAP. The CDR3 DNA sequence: TGTGCTAGTGGTTTGGCCCAGGGTGATACGCAGTATTTT. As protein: CASGLAQGDTQYF.

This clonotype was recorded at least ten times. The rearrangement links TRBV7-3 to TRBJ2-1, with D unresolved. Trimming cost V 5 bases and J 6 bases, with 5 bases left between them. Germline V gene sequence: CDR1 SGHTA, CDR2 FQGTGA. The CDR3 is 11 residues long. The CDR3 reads CASSISNEQFF. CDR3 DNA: TGTGCCAGCAGCATTAGCAATGAGCAGTTCTTC. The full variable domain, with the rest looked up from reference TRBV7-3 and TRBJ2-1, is GAGVSQTPSNKVTEKGKYVELRCDPISGHTALYWYRQSLGQGPEFLIYFQGTGAADDSGLPNDRFFAVRPEGSVSTLKIQRTERGDSAVYLCASSISNEQFFGPGTRLTVL.

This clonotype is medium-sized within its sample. The CDR3: CASSLRGLADYNEQFF. CDR3 nucleotide sequence: TGTGCCAGCAGCTTAAGAGGACTAGCGGACTACAATGAGCAGTTCTTC. This chain joins TRBV7-2 and TRBJ2-1; TRBD2 matches 10 bases. The J segment lost 3 bases and the V segment lost 2 bases, leaving 4 bases of the junction unmatched. Per germline, CDR1 SGHTA and CDR2 FQGNSA. The CDR3 totals 16 residues.

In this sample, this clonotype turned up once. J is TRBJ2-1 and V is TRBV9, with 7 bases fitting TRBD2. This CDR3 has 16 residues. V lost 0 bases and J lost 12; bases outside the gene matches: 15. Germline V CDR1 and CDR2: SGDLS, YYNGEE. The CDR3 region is CASSVEASGYGDGQFF. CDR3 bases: TGTGCCAGCAGCGTAGAGGCTAGCGGCTACGGAGACGGGCAGTTCTTC.

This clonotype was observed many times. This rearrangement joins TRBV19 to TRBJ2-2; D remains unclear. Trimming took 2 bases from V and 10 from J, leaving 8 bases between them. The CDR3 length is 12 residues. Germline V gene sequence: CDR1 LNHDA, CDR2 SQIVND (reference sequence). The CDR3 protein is CASSINPKELFF. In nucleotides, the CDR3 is TGTGCCAGTAGTATAAACCCAAAGGAGCTGTTTTTT.

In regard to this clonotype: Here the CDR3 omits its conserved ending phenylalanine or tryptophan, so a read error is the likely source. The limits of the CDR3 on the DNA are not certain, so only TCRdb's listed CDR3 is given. This chain's CDR3 is CASRPNLADYNEQLL. V is TRBV5-1 and J is TRBJ2-1. The germline CDR1 and CDR2 sequences are SGHRS and YFSETQ. The CDR3 is 15 residues long, ends included.

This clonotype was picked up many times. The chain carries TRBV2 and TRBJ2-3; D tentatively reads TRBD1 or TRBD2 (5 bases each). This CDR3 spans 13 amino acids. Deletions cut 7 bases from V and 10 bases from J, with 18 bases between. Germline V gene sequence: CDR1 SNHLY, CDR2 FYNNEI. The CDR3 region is CASKGERAQAQYF. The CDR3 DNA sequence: TGTGCCAGCAAAGGGGAGAGAGCTCAGGCGCAGTATTTT. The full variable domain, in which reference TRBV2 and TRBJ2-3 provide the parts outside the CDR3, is EPEVTQTPSHQVTQMGQEVILRCVPISNHLYFYWYRQILGQKVEFLVSFYNNEISEKSEIFDDQFSVERPDGSNFTLKIRSTKLEDSAMYFCASKGERAQAQYFGPGTRLTVL.

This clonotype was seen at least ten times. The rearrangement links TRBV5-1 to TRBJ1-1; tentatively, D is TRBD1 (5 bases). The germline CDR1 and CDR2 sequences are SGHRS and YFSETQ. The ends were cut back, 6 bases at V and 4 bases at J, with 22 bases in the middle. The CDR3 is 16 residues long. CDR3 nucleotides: TGCGCCAGCATCCGGGACGGGATAGATGATGGCACTGAAGCTTTCTTT. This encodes CASIRDGIDDGTEAFF. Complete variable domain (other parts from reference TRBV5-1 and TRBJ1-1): KAGVTQTPRYLIKTRGQQVTLSCSPISGHRSVSWYQQTPGQGLQFLFEYFSETQRNKGNFPGRFSGRQFSNSRSEMNVSTLELGDSALYLCASIRDGIDDGTEAFFGQGTRLTVV.